A selection of T cell receptor beta chains follows, all from one sample in a study of cytomegalovirus exposure and HLA in healthy donors. Produced via immunoSEQ multiplex PCR; TCRdb's table is partial and in-frame only. The table for this sample gives 150,000 or so clones. Source material: PBMCs. The origin of the receptors is a woman aged 50 to 60 in good health and CMV-seronegative. Both conserved end residues are part of each CDR3. The D gene is left open where the match is weak.

d_gene	j_gene	v_gene	CDR3nt	CDR3aa
NA	TRBJ1-2	TRBV5-4	TGTGCCAGTCAAGACACTCAGGCCTATGGCTACACCTTC	CASQDTQAYGYTF
TRBD2	TRBJ2-3	TRBV7-9	TGTGCCAGCGCTAGCGGGAGTTTTAAAGATACGCAGTATTTT	CASASGSFKDTQYF
NA	TRBJ2-3	TRBV2	TGTGCCAGCAGTGGGCAGGCCACAGATACGCAGTATTTT	CASSGQATDTQYF
TRBD1	TRBJ1-2	TRBV5-6	TGTGCCAGCAGGAGACCGGGACAGGGAGATGGCTACACCTTC	CASRRPGQGDGYTF
TRBD2	TRBJ2-1	TRBV19	TGTGCCAGTAGTCCCTCGGGGGGAGTAAATGAGCAGTTCTTC	CASSPSGGVNEQFF
NA	TRBJ1-1	TRBV11-1	TGTGCCAGCAGCTTTGGGCAGGGTCCCCTTACGAACACTGAAGCTTTCTTT	CASSFGQGPLTNTEAFF
TRBD2	TRBJ2-1	TRBV19	TGTGCCAGTACCTCCGGGACTAGCGGTACCTACAATGAGCAGTTCTTC	CASTSGTSGTYNEQFF
TRBD1	TRBJ1-5	TRBV5-6	TGTGCCAGCAGCTTTCGGAGAACAGGGGATCAGCCCCAGCATTTT	CASSFRRTGDQPQHF
TRBD1	TRBJ1-6	TRBV9	TGTGCCAGCAGCGGAGGGACAGGGGAATCACCCCTCCACTTT	CASSGGTGESPLHF
TRBD2	TRBJ2-3	TRBV4-3	TGCGCCAGCAGCCAAGATAGGTGGCAGCGGGGTAGGACAGATACGCAGTATTTT	CASSQDRWQRGRTDTQYF
TRBD1	TRBJ2-7	TRBV19	TGTGCCAGTAGCTTCGGACAGGGAAGCTCCTACGAGCAGTACTTC	CASSFGQGSSYEQYF
NA	TRBJ2-3	TRBV6-5	TGTGCCAGCAGTCCTTTACAGAGCACAGATACGCAGTATTTT	CASSPLQSTDTQYF
NA	TRBJ2-3	TRBV28	TGTGCCAGCAGTTTATTAACAGATACGCAGTATTTT	CASSLLTDTQYF
NA	TRBJ2-1	TRBV5-4	TGTGCCAGCAGCTCGGACACGGGTTCCTACAATGAGCAGTTCTTC	CASSSDTGSYNEQFF
TRBD2	TRBJ2-7	TRBV6-5	TGTGCCAGCAGTTGGACTAGCGGGGAATACGAGCAGTACTTC	CASSWTSGEYEQYF
NA	TRBJ2-7	TRBV6-5	TGTGCCAGCAGCCAGATGCTGGGGCAAATCTACGAGCAGTACTTC	CASSQMLGQIYEQYF
TRBD1	TRBJ2-4	TRBV5-1	TGCGCCAGCAGCTTGGTTGACAGGGATTCGGCCATTCAGTACTTC	CASSLVDRDSAIQYF
TRBD2	TRBJ2-3	TRBV13	TGTGCCAGCAGTAGTAGCGGGAGCGCTAGCACAGATACGCAGTATTTT	CASSSSGSASTDTQYF
NA	TRBJ2-5	TRBV7-6	TGTGCCAGCAGCCCCTCTAAGTCCCAAGAGACCCAGTACTTC	CASSPSKSQETQYF
NA	TRBJ1-2	TRBV30	TGTGCCTGGAGTCCAGGAGGGGGAGGGAACTATGGCTACACCTTC	CAWSPGGGGNYGYTF
TRBD1	TRBJ2-1	TRBV19	TGTGCCAGTAGTCGTTATCCGGGACAGGGGGAGGATGAGCAGTTCTTC	CASSRYPGQGEDEQFF
NA	TRBJ1-3	TRBV11-2	TGTGCCAGCAGCTTAGCCCGATTAGGGGGTACTTCTGGAAACACCATATATTTT	CASSLARLGGTSGNTIYF
TRBD1	TRBJ1-2	TRBV27	TGTGCCAGCAGTTTCGCCCCGGGGACAGCTCAGGGCGGCTACACCTTC	CASSFAPGTAQGGYTF
NA	TRBJ2-5	TRBV7-2	TGTGCCAGCAGCTCCGGCGGGACAGAAAAAGAGACCCAGTACTTC	CASSSGGTEKETQYF
NA	TRBJ2-7	TRBV9	TGTGCCAGCAGCGATGGCAGGATCGACGAGCAGTACTTC	CASSDGRIDEQYF
TRBD1	TRBJ2-1	TRBV9	TGTGCCAGCCAGGATGGGACAGGGGGAAATGAGCAGTTCTTC	CASQDGTGGNEQFF